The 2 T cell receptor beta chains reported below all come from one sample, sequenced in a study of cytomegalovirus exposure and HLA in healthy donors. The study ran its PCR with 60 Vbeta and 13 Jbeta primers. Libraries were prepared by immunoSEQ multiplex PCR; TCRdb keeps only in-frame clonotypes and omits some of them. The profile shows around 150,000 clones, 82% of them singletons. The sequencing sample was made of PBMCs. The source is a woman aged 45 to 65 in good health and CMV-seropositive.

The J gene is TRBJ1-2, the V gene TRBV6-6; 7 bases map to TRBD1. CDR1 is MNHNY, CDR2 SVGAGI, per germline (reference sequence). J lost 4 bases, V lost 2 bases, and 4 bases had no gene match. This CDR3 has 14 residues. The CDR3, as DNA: TGTGCCAGCAGTTACAGTAGGGGGCGCTATGGCTACACCTTC. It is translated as CASSYSRGRYGYTF.

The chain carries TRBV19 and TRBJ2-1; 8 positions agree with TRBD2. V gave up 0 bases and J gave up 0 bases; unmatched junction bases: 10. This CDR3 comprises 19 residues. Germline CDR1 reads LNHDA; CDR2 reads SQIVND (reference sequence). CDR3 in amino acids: CASSIDHGGGIYSYNEQFF. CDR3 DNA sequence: TGTGCCAGTAGTATAGATCACGGGGGGGGTATCTACTCCTACAATGAGCAGTTCTTC.